The 23 T cell receptor beta chains presented below share a single source sample, sequenced in a study of cytomegalovirus exposure and HLA in healthy donors. With 60 Vbeta and 13 Jbeta primers, the PCR was carried out. Profiled with immunoSEQ multiplex PCR; TCRdb holds only in-frame clones, not every one. The table lists some 180,000 clones, over 75% of them singletons. Source material: PBMCs. The receptors shown here come from a young woman in good health and CMV-seronegative.

The chain uses TRBV5-4 and TRBJ2-1; TRBD2 matches at 11 bases. There are 15 residues in the CDR3. CDR1 is SGHNT, CDR2 YYREEE, per germline (reference sequence). V trimming: 6 bases; J trimming: 7 bases; junction bases outside the gene matches: 9. The CDR3 DNA sequence: TGTGCCAGCAACTCTATAGCGGGGGGGAGGAATGAGCAGTTCTTC. Translated, it gives CASNSIAGGRNEQFF.

The rearrangement links TRBV6-5 to TRBJ2-7; 8 nucleotides line up with TRBD1. CDR1 and CDR2 from the germline V gene are MNHEY and SVGAGI. V gave up 5 bases and J gave up 3 bases; unmatched junction bases: 6. The CDR3 is 14 amino acids. In nucleotides, the CDR3 is TGTGCCAGCAGTCGCCGACAGGGGTACTACGAGCAGTACTTC. Translated, it gives CASSRRQGYYEQYF.

The chain carries TRBV11-3 and TRBJ2-7, with 7 bases identical to TRBD1. This CDR3 region has 14 residues. V lost 5 bases to trimming and J lost 6 bases; unmatched junction nucleotides: 10. Germline V CDR1 and CDR2: SGHNT, YENEEA. The CDR3 here is CASSAQGLLSEQYF. The CDR3 DNA is TGTGCCAGCAGCGCACAGGGGCTCCTATCCGAGCAGTACTTC.

This chain links TRBV28 with TRBJ2-6; possibly TRBD2 for D (5 bases). The V and J ends lost 3 bases and 0 bases respectively, with 6 bases between them. CDR1 is MDHEN and CDR2 is SYDVKM in the germline V gene. The CDR3 is made up of 15 amino acids. This CDR3 reads CASSFRGSGANVLTF. The DNA of the CDR3 is TGTGCCAGCAGTTTTCGGGGCTCTGGGGCCAACGTCCTGACTTTC.

The rearrangement uses TRBV20-1 and TRBJ2-7, with unresolved D. Germline V lookup: CDR1 DFQATT, CDR2 SNEGSKA (reference sequence). V was cut by 5 bases and J by 4 bases, with 9 bases left in between. The CDR3 covers 11 residues. The CDR3, as DNA: TGCAGTGCTTGGTTGGAGTACGAGCAGTACTTC. Translating gives CSAWLEYEQYF.

This chain joins TRBV6-1 and TRBJ2-1; 8 nucleotides match TRBD1. The CDR3 totals 15 residues. The V gene end was trimmed by 7 bases and the J gene end by 1 base; junction bases not matched to a gene: 6. Germline loops: CDR1 MNHNS, CDR2 SASEGT. As DNA, the CDR3 is TGTGCCAGCACCAGGGACAGGAATTCCTACAATGAGCAGTTCTTC. Translation: CASTRDRNSYNEQFF.

The chain uses TRBV5-1 and TRBJ2-7; no clear D gene. The CDR3 contains 14 residues. V lost 2 bases and J 9 bases, leaving 18 bases between the germline ends. Germline V gene data show CDR1 as SGHRS and CDR2 as YFSETQ. This CDR3 is CASSFRDSKDVQYF. As DNA, the CDR3 is TGCGCCAGCAGCTTTCGCGACTCGAAAGACGTGCAGTACTTC. Full variable domain (rest looked up from reference TRBV5-1 and TRBJ2-7): KAGVTQTPRYLIKTRGQQVTLSCSPISGHRSVSWYQQTPGQGLQFLFEYFSETQRNKGNFPGRFSGRQFSNSRSEMNVSTLELGDSALYLCASSFRDSKDVQYFGPGTRLTVT.

This chain joins TRBV18 and TRBJ1-2; TRBD1 is a possible D gene (6 bases). CDR1 is KGHSH and CDR2 is LQKENI in the germline V gene. V was cut by 6 bases and J by 4 bases, with 15 bases left in between. The CDR3 totals 14 residues. CDR3 DNA: TGTGCCAGCTCCCCGGTGGGGGCCTTCTATGGCTACACCTTC. Translated: CASSPVGAFYGYTF.

The J gene is TRBJ1-6, the V gene TRBV11-3, with D possibly being TRBD1 (6 bases). The CDR3 has 15 amino acids. Germline CDR1 reads SGHNT; CDR2 reads YENEEA. The V and J ends lost 0 bases and 8 bases respectively, with 11 bases between them. The DNA of the CDR3 is TGTGCCAGCAGCTTAGAGGAGGGGGGGCATTCACCCCTCCACTTT. Encoded protein: CASSLEEGGHSPLHF.

This clone has a single count. The J gene is TRBJ1-5, the V gene TRBV18; a possible D gene is TRBD1 (6 bases). Trimming removed 3 bases from V and 4 bases from J, with 10 bases in between. The CDR3 covers 14 residues. The germline V gene has CDR1 KGHSH and CDR2 LQKENI. The CDR3 here is CASSPGAGNQPQHF. As DNA, the CDR3 is TGTGCCAGCTCACCGGGGGCGGGTAATCAGCCCCAGCATTTT. The complete variable domain, with remaining parts taken from reference TRBV18 and TRBJ1-5, reads NAGVMQNPRHLVRRRGQEARLRCSPMKGHSHVYWYRQLPEEGLKFMVYLQKENIIDESGMPKERFSAEFPKEGPSILRIQQVVRGDSAAYFCASSPGAGNQPQHFGDGTRLSIL.

The chain couples TRBV29-1 to TRBJ2-7, with 9 bases aligning to TRBD1. Germline lookup yields CDR1 SQVTM and CDR2 ANQGSEA. J gave up 4 bases and V 2 bases, and 9 bases lay outside the gene matches. The CDR3 consists of 15 residues. The CDR3 nucleotides read TGCAGCGTTGAACTCCGGGACAGGGAGGATTACGAGCAGTACTTC. Protein product: CSVELRDREDYEQYF.

This rearrangement joins TRBV5-1 to TRBJ2-1, with a tentative D call TRBD1 (5 bases). CDR3 length: 15 amino acids. Germline values: CDR1 SGHRS, CDR2 YFSETQ. Trimming cost V 5 bases and J 0 bases, with 12 bases left between them. The CDR3 is CASRSTASSYNEQFF. The CDR3 DNA reads as TGCGCCAGCAGATCGACAGCGAGCTCCTACAATGAGCAGTTCTTC.

The CDR3 protein is CTSSQIKPDRAGNTIYF. The CDR3, as DNA: TGCACCAGCAGCCAGATTAAACCCGACAGGGCTGGAAACACCATATATTTT. The chain couples TRBV1 to TRBJ1-3; the DNA was not compared with TRBD1, the D call given in the table. TRBV1 counts as a pseudogene. This CDR3 has 17 residues.

The J gene is TRBJ2-1, the V gene TRBV30, with 10 bases identical to TRBD2. Germline assignment: CDR1 GTSNPN and CDR2 SVGIG (reference sequence). Trimming cost V 4 bases and J 1 base; bases outside gene matches: 7. CDR3 length equals 16 residues. CDR3 residues: CAWTSGRAGSYNEQFF. CDR3 nucleotides: TGTGCCTGGACCAGCGGGAGGGCCGGATCCTACAATGAGCAGTTCTTC.

The chain carries TRBV4-2 and TRBJ2-5; 10 bases fit TRBD1. Germline-derived CDR1 and CDR2 are LGHNA and YNFKEQ. CDR3 length equals 16 residues. The V gene end was trimmed by 4 bases and the J gene end by 5 bases; junction bases not matched to a gene: 10. The CDR3 sequence: CASSRGTGVSGETQYF. In DNA form, the CDR3 reads TGTGCCAGCAGCCGAGGGACAGGGGTATCGGGCGAGACCCAGTACTTC.

The chain employs TRBV5-1 and TRBJ1-3; D is perhaps TRBD1 (5 bases). Germline loops: CDR1 SGHRS, CDR2 YFSETQ. V was pared by 4 bases and J by 2 bases, with 10 bases between. This CDR3 contains 14 residues. CDR3 sequence: CASSKDIPGNTIYF. In DNA form, the CDR3 reads TGCGCCAGCAGCAAGGACATCCCTGGAAACACCATATATTTT.

The CDR3 coding sequence is TGTGCCAGCATAGGAGCGGGAAGGGACGAGCAGTACTTC. Its translation is CASIGAGRDEQYF. The chain joins TRBV28 to TRBJ2-7; 7 bases match TRBD2. Germline CDR1 and CDR2: MDHEN and SYDVKM. Trimming took 7 bases from V and 5 from J; bases not matched to a gene: 8. The CDR3 is 13 residues long.

This clone has only one observation. The chain couples TRBV27 to TRBJ1-2; maybe TRBD1 (5 bases). This CDR3 contains 14 residues. The ends were cut back, 6 bases at V and 4 bases at J, with 15 bases in the middle. In germline, CDR1 is MNHEY, CDR2 SMNVEV (reference sequence). The CDR3 coding sequence is TGTGCCAGCAGCCCGGGGCGGGACTTCTATGGCTACACCTTC. Translation: CASSPGRDFYGYTF.

To note about this clone: The sample contains more than one DNA sequence encoding this CDR3. The gene calls are TRBV5-1 and TRBJ1-1; D may be TRBD1 (6 bases). CDR1 and CDR2 (germline): SGHRS, YFSETQ. The CDR3 contains 13 residues. The germline V and J ends were trimmed by 2 bases and 5 bases, with 10 bases remaining between them. The DNA of the CDR3 is TGCGCCAGCAGCTTAGGGGGAGGGACTGAAGCTTTCTTT. It translates to CASSLGGGTEAFF.

The chain joins TRBV30 to TRBJ1-3, with D perhaps TRBD1 (6 bases). The CDR3 contains 14 residues. The germline gives CDR1 GTSNPN, CDR2 SVGIG (reference sequence). Deletions cut 0 bases from V and 4 bases from J, with 10 bases between. CDR3 amino acids: CAWSVKGGGNTIYF. The CDR3 DNA reads as TGTGCCTGGAGTGTGAAAGGGGGAGGAAACACCATATATTTT.

CDR3 protein: CSASGTVQETQYF. CDR3 bases: TGCAGCGCATCCGGGACAGTTCAAGAGACCCAGTACTTC. The chain links TRBV29-1 to TRBJ2-5; 7 nucleotides agree with TRBD1. J was trimmed by 2 bases and V by 7 bases; bases with no gene match: 7. The CDR3 has 13 amino acids. In germline, CDR1 is SQVTM, CDR2 ANQGSEA.

Of note for this clone: One end of the junction is discordant with germline, which a read error may explain. The CDR3 DNA reads TGTGCCAGCAGTTACCTGACAGGGAGTTTGGATGGCTACCCCTTC. It is translated as CASSYLTGSLDGYPF. This rearrangement joins TRBV6-5 to TRBJ1-2, with 7 bases matching TRBD1. CDR1 MNHEY and CDR2 SVGAGI come from the germline V gene. CDR3 length: 15 residues.

The chain recombines TRBV13 with TRBJ2-3; 10 nucleotides match TRBD2. J lost 0 bases, V lost 4 bases, and 10 bases had no gene match. This CDR3 comprises 18 residues. Per germline, CDR1 PRHDT and CDR2 FYEKMQ (reference sequence). The CDR3 protein is CASSSPPLAGVSTDTQYF. CDR3 sequence (DNA): TGTGCCAGCAGCTCTCCTCCTCTAGCGGGGGTGAGCACAGATACGCAGTATTTT.